This T cell receptor beta chain was captured in a study of T-cell reconstitution after alpha-beta-depleted transplantation in children. Study-wide findings and caveats: Counts and diversity of T cells one year after transplant came mostly from newly produced T cells. The high TCRbeta diversity at day 60 in some patients came from surviving recipient T cells and thymic progenitors.

Trimming removed 3 bases at V and 9 bases at J, with 9 bases between. CDR3 length: 12 amino acids. Per germline, CDR1 PRHDT and CDR2 FYEKMQ (reference sequence). In this sample, this clonotype turned up many times. What it binds is not known. Unique molecular identifiers tagged the TCRbeta library. TCRdb used MiXCR to reprocess the PCR reads, holding one entry per CDR3 protein. The sample holds 100,000 or so distinct CDR3 sequences; about 8% are singletons and the top ten take around 17%. The source is a boy younger than 10 with acute lymphoblastic leukemia, due to receive a stem cell transplant. The chain joins TRBV13 to TRBJ2-1; D unresolved. This specimen consisted of PBMCs, obtained before TCRalphabeta/CD19-depleted stem cell transplant. CDR3 coding DNA: TGTGCCAGCAGCTTTTGGGAAGTTGAGCAGTTCTTC. This sequence encodes CASSFWEVEQFF.